The 16 T cell receptor beta chains presented below share a single source sample, sequenced in a study of OX40 agonist ivuxolimab in advanced cancers. Measured with immunoSEQ multiplex PCR; TCRdb has only the in-frame clones, and not every one. The sample comprises 70,000 to 95,000 clones, about 91% of which are singletons, and around 6.9% rests with the top ten. The sequencing used CD4+ or CD8+ T cells sorted from blood, collected in a trial of the OX40 agonist ivuxolimab. These receptors were obtained from an adult with an advanced solid tumor such as melanoma, head and neck, liver or kidney cancer.

This chain connects TRBV21-1 to TRBJ2-2; the D call TRBD2 from the table was never checked on the DNA. TRBV21-1 is annotated as a pseudogene. The CDR3 contains 19 residues. CDR3 amino acids: CASSKAADAAGTNTGELFF. Written as DNA, the CDR3 is TGTGCCAGCAGCAAAGCGGCGGACGCAGCGGGAACGAACACCGGGGAGCTGTTTTTT.

The chain employs TRBV19 and TRBJ1-1; 9 bases fit TRBD1. CDR1 LNHDA and CDR2 SQIVND come from the germline V gene (reference sequence). The CDR3 totals 14 residues. The V segment lost 5 bases and the J segment 5 bases; nucleotides outside the gene matches: 6. CDR3 protein: CASSPRDRETEAFF. As DNA, the CDR3 is TGTGCCAGTAGTCCCCGGGACAGGGAAACTGAAGCTTTCTTT.

Only a few counts were recorded for this clone. The chain is built from TRBV7-9 and TRBJ2-2; 12 bases are a match to TRBD2. V gave up 2 bases and J gave up 7 bases; unmatched junction bases: 11. The CDR3 extends over 18 amino acids. Germline V gene lookup returns CDR1 SEHNR and CDR2 FQNEAQ (reference sequence). As DNA, the CDR3 is TGTGCCAGCAGCTTAAAGCTAGCGGGAGGGCCCTTCGGCGGGGAGCTGTTTTTT. This sequence encodes CASSLKLAGGPFGGELFF.

The rearrangement joins TRBV6-6 to TRBJ2-1; no clear D. Germline V CDR1 and CDR2: MNHNY, SVGAGI (reference sequence). The length of the CDR3 is 11 residues. V was clipped by 6 bases and J by 5 bases, with 5 bases between them. The CDR3 nucleotides are TGTGCCAGCAGCCGGGACAATGAGCAGTTCTTC. Encoded protein: CASSRDNEQFF.

V and J are TRBV18 and TRBJ1-1; D perhaps matches TRBD1 (6 bases). The CDR3 sequence is 14 residues long. Trimming shortened V by 5 bases and J by 0 bases, and 10 bases separated the two germline ends. Germline V CDR1 and CDR2: KGHSH, LQKENI. Here the CDR3 DNA reads TGTGCCAGCTCAAGAGGACAGATGAACACTGAAGCTTTCTTT. Encoded protein: CASSRGQMNTEAFF.

The V call is TRBV5-4, the J call TRBJ2-7, with 7 bases fitting TRBD2. The junction had 5 bases not matched to a gene; V was cut back by 0 bases and J by 2 bases. CDR1 and CDR2 (germline): SGHNT, YYREEE (reference sequence). The CDR3 is made up of 15 amino acids. CDR3 in amino acids: CASSLAGSGAYEQYF. CDR3 DNA: TGTGCCAGCAGCTTGGCTGGCAGCGGGGCCTACGAGCAGTACTTC.

This clone was picked up one time. J is TRBJ2-1 and V is TRBV5-5; no reliable D call. The V gene lost 0 bases and the J gene lost 7 bases, with 5 bases spanning the gap. The CDR3 consists of 12 residues. Germline-derived CDR1 and CDR2 are SGHKS and YYEKEE (reference sequence). The CDR3 is CASSLGVNEQFF. The CDR3, as DNA: TGTGCCAGCAGCTTGGGGGTGAATGAGCAGTTCTTC.

The CDR3 here is CSVGGVSGQYF. The CDR3 bases are TGCAGCGTTGGAGGGGTATCCGGGCAGTACTTC. J is TRBJ2-7 and V is TRBV29-1; the D gene could be TRBD1 or TRBD2 (5 bases each). From germline, CDR1 is SQVTM and CDR2 ANQGSEA. This CDR3 has 11 residues. V lost 4 bases and J lost 9, with 13 bases in between.

The chain links TRBV2 to TRBJ2-7; D unclear. V was pared by 6 bases and J by 7 bases, with 16 bases between. CDR3 length: 13 amino acids. Germline V gene sequence: CDR1 SNHLY, CDR2 FYNNEI. The CDR3 loop is CASRTGPLGEQYF. CDR3 in DNA: TGTGCCAGCAGGACCGGGCCCCTTGGGGAGCAGTACTTC.

DNA for the CDR3: TGTGCCTGGAAGACAGGGCTGAGCACAGATACGCAGTATTTT. Encoded protein: CAWKTGLSTDTQYF. This chain links TRBV30 with TRBJ2-3; 7 bases map to TRBD1. Germline V lookup: CDR1 GTSNPN, CDR2 SVGIG (reference sequence). V shed 4 bases, J shed 0 bases, and the junction held 4 bases outside the gene matches. CDR3 length: 14 amino acids. The entire variable domain, with the rest obtained from reference TRBV30 and TRBJ2-3, is as follows: SQTIHQWPATLVQPVGSPLSLECTVEGTSNPNLYWYRQAAGRGLQLLFYSVGIGQISSEVPQNLSASRPQDRQFILSSKKLLLSDSGFYLCAWKTGLSTDTQYFGPGTRLTVL.

The chain carries TRBV28 and TRBJ2-3; possibly TRBD2 for D (5 bases). Germline values: CDR1 MDHEN, CDR2 SYDVKM. The CDR3 runs 14 residues. Trimming stripped 1 base from V and 2 bases from J, with 7 bases between. DNA of the CDR3: TGTGCCAGCAGTTTATTCGGGAACACAGATACGCAGTATTTT. Amino acids: CASSLFGNTDTQYF.

The chain is built from TRBV27 and TRBJ2-3; TRBD2 matches at 8 bases. Trimming at V came to 3 bases and at J to 3 bases, leaving 8 bases not matched to a gene. CDR1 is MNHEY, CDR2 SMNVEV, per germline (reference sequence). The CDR3 covers 16 residues. DNA of the CDR3: TGTGCCAGCAGTTTTAAAAGCGGGAGCTCGACAGATACGCAGTATTTT. Translation: CASSFKSGSSTDTQYF.

This sequence joins TRBV11-2 and TRBJ1-6; no clear D. Germline CDR1 is SGHAT and CDR2 is FQNNGV. This CDR3 has 14 amino acids. The V end was cut by 2 bases, the J end by 6 bases, with 8 bases between. CDR3 in DNA: TGTGCCAGCAGCTTAACCGCCTTTAATTCACCCCTCCACTTT. This encodes CASSLTAFNSPLHF.

This clone was counted only a few times. The rearrangement uses TRBV27 and TRBJ1-1, with 9 bases identical to TRBD1. Germline V gene data show CDR1 as MNHEY and CDR2 as SMNVEV (reference sequence). The J segment lost 8 bases and the V segment lost 6 bases, leaving 4 bases of the junction unmatched. The CDR3 sequence is 12 residues long. This CDR3 is CASSPTGGEAFF. The CDR3 nucleotides are TGTGCCAGCAGCCCAACAGGGGGCGAAGCTTTCTTT.

A few counts support this clone. The rearrangement links TRBV2 to TRBJ1-5, with TRBD1 matching 10 bases. The ends lost 4 bases at V and 2 bases at J; junction bases unmatched: 2. The CDR3 loop spans 15 amino acids. Germline V gene sequence: CDR1 SNHLY, CDR2 FYNNEI. This chain's CDR3 is CASSAGQGGNQPQHF. The CDR3 DNA reads TGTGCCAGCAGTGCAGGACAGGGGGGCAATCAGCCCCAGCATTTT.

This chain links TRBV5-1 with TRBJ2-7; D not resolved. CDR1 is SGHRS, CDR2 YFSETQ, per germline. V was cut by 1 base and J by 2 bases, with 10 bases left in between. There are 14 residues in the CDR3. Written as DNA, the CDR3 is TGCGCCAGCAGCTTGCGGTCAGACCCCTACGAGCAGTACTTC. Translating it yields CASSLRSDPYEQYF.